A selection of T cell receptor beta chains follows, all from one sample in a study of OX40 agonist ivuxolimab in advanced cancers. TCRdb's table, derived via immunoSEQ multiplex PCR, lists solely in-frame clones and lacks some. The sample shows tens of thousands of clones, 91% of them seen only once. The sample consisted of CD4+ or CD8+ T cells sorted from blood, taken in a trial of the OX40 agonist ivuxolimab. The source of these receptors is an adult with an advanced solid tumor such as melanoma, head and neck, liver or kidney cancer. The CDR3 runs from the conserved cysteine through the conserved F or W. Fields, in order: CDR3 protein, CDR3 DNA, clone size, V gene, J gene, D gene. A D gene is named only where the DNA matches it firmly. Only some rows state a clone size, as once, few, many or a class for expanded clones.

CDR3: CASSPDGDPLAGYTF
DNA: TGTGCCAGCAGCCCCGATGGGGACCCTTTAGCTGGCTACACCTTC
size: .
V: TRBV9
J: TRBJ1-2
D: .

CDR3: CASSPRGDEKLFF
DNA: TGTGCCAGCAGCCCGCGGGGGGATGAAAAACTGTTTTTT
size: .
V: TRBV7-6
J: TRBJ1-4
D: .

CDR3: CASRGDTQYLYNSPLHF
DNA: TGTGCCAGCAGAGGGGACACCCAGTACTTATATAATTCACCCCTCCACTTT
size: .
V: TRBV2
J: TRBJ1-6
D: .

CDR3: CASSVGPYGYTF
DNA: TGTGCCAGCAGCGTAGGGCCATATGGCTACACCTTC
size: .
V: TRBV9
J: TRBJ1-2
D: .

CDR3: CASSKRELGPDTQYF
DNA: TGTGCCAGCAGCAAACGCGAGCTCGGGCCAGATACGCAGTATTTT
size: .
V: TRBV9
J: TRBJ2-3
D: .

CDR3: CATSRERTGGVTSGRIDSTGELFF
DNA: TGTGCCACCAGCAGAGAGCGGACAGGGGGCGTTACTAGCGGGAGAATTGATAGCACCGGGGAGCTGTTTTTT
size: medium-sized
V: TRBV15
J: TRBJ2-2
D: .

CDR3: CASSQTHGGTDTQYF
DNA: TGTGCCAGCAGCCAGACCCACGGAGGGACAGATACGCAGTATTTT
size: .
V: TRBV4-2
J: TRBJ2-3
D: .

CDR3: CATSILTVTSGKGGELFF
DNA: TGTGCCACCAGCATACTGACAGTCACTAGCGGGAAGGGCGGGGAGCTGTTTTTT
size: .
V: TRBV15
J: TRBJ2-2
D: TRBD2

CDR3: CASSQEGPAGSSYEQYF
DNA: TGCGCCAGCAGCCAAGAGGGGCCAGCGGGTTCCTCCTACGAGCAGTACTTC
size: once
V: TRBV4-1
J: TRBJ2-7
D: .

CDR3: CASSSGLAKFYEQYF
DNA: TGTGCCAGCAGCTCTGGACTAGCCAAGTTCTACGAGCAGTACTTC
size: .
V: TRBV5-6
J: TRBJ2-7
D: TRBD2

CDR3: CASSPIDSDRGPSYEQYF
DNA: TGTGCCAGCAGTCCCATCGATTCCGACAGGGGGCCCTCCTACGAGCAGTACTTC
size: few
V: TRBV27
J: TRBJ2-7
D: TRBD1

CDR3: CASSPPGFQGFNEKLFF
DNA: TGTGCCAGCAGCCCCCCCGGGTTTCAGGGGTTTAATGAAAAACTGTTTTTT
size: .
V: TRBV28
J: TRBJ1-4
D: .

CDR3: CASSYAGPYEQYF
DNA: TGTGCCAGCAGTTACGCAGGGCCCTACGAGCAGTACTTC
size: .
V: TRBV6-5
J: TRBJ2-7
D: .

CDR3: CASSDNSPLGETQYF
DNA: TGTGCCAGCAGTGATAACAGCCCGCTCGGAGAGACCCAGTACTTC
size: .
V: TRBV2
J: TRBJ2-5
D: .

CDR3: CASSQGPGSPFFGYTF
DNA: TGCGCCAGCAGCCAAGGCCCGGGCAGCCCCTTCTTTGGCTACACCTTC
size: once
V: TRBV4-1
J: TRBJ1-2
D: .

CDR3: CAITQDRVGTEAFF
DNA: TGTGCCATCACCCAAGACAGGGTCGGCACTGAAGCTTTCTTT
size: .
V: TRBV10-3
J: TRBJ1-1
D: TRBD1

CDR3: CASSVSGRNTGELFF
DNA: TGTGCCAGCAGCGTATCTGGCAGGAACACCGGGGAGCTGTTTTTT
size: .
V: TRBV9
J: TRBJ2-2
D: .

CDR3: CASSSWTGLAEQYF
DNA: TGTGCCAGTAGTAGTTGGACAGGGCTCGCCGAGCAGTACTTC
size: once
V: TRBV19
J: TRBJ2-7
D: TRBD1

CDR3: CASSIATSYEQFF
DNA: TGTGCCAGTAGTATAGCAACTAGCTATGAGCAGTTCTTC
size: .
V: TRBV19
J: TRBJ2-1
D: .

CDR3: CASSLFQNTEAFF
DNA: TGTGCCAGCAGTTTATTTCAGAACACTGAAGCTTTCTTT
size: .
V: TRBV27
J: TRBJ1-1
D: .

CDR3: CASSETGITGELFF
DNA: TGTGCCAGCAGTGAGACAGGGATCACCGGGGAGCTGTTTTTT
size: .
V: TRBV6-6
J: TRBJ2-2
D: TRBD1

CDR3: CASSQDPPGSSYNEQFF
DNA: TGCGCCAGCAGCCAAGATCCCCCGGGGAGCTCCTACAATGAGCAGTTCTTC
size: .
V: TRBV4-3
J: TRBJ2-1
D: .

CDR3: CASSNGHGTVETQYF
DNA: TGTGCCAGCAGCAACGGACACGGGACGGTGGAGACCCAGTACTTC
size: .
V: TRBV28
J: TRBJ2-5
D: .

CDR3: CASSFLPSGTYEQYF
DNA: TGTGCCAGCAGCTTTCTCCCTAGCGGGACGTACGAGCAGTACTTC
size: .
V: TRBV7-2
J: TRBJ2-7
D: TRBD2

CDR3: CASSPGGGSADTQYF
DNA: TGCGCCAGCAGCCCGGGGGGCGGATCGGCAGATACGCAGTATTTT
size: .
V: TRBV4-3
J: TRBJ2-3
D: .

CDR3: CASRDRDKNTGELFF
DNA: TGTGCCAGCAGGGACCGGGACAAGAACACCGGGGAGCTGTTTTTT
size: .
V: TRBV11-1
J: TRBJ2-2
D: .

CDR3: CASSLGYVGPNTGELFF
DNA: TGTGCTAGCAGCTTAGGTTACGTGGGACCCAACACCGGGGAGCTGTTTTTT
size: .
V: TRBV7-7
J: TRBJ2-2
D: .

CDR3: CASSFLGTGGVDTQYF
DNA: TGTGCCAGCAGCTTCCTCGGGACAGGGGGCGTGGATACGCAGTATTTT
size: .
V: TRBV7-9
J: TRBJ2-3
D: TRBD1

CDR3: CASSYVGSSTDTQYF
DNA: TGTGCCAGCAGTTATGTGGGTTCCAGCACAGATACGCAGTATTTT
size: .
V: TRBV6-5
J: TRBJ2-3
D: .

CDR3: CASSPRTSGRGTGELFF
DNA: TGTGCCAGCAGCCCCCGGACTAGCGGGAGAGGAACCGGGGAGCTGTTTTTT
size: .
V: TRBV11-3
J: TRBJ2-2
D: TRBD2

CDR3: CASRGLAGEETQYF
DNA: TGTGCCAGCAGGGGACTAGCGGGAGAAGAGACCCAGTACTTC
size: .
V: TRBV27
J: TRBJ2-5
D: TRBD2

CDR3: CASSSGSYEQYF
DNA: TGTGCCAGCAGTAGCGGGAGTTACGAGCAGTACTTC
size: .
V: TRBV2
J: TRBJ2-7
D: TRBD2

CDR3: CASSQGAGSNTGELFF
DNA: TGCGCCAGCAGCCAAGGCGCGGGGTCGAACACCGGGGAGCTGTTTTTT
size: .
V: TRBV4-1
J: TRBJ2-2
D: .

CDR3: CASSLGSGEPNEKLFF
DNA: TGTGCCAGCAGCTTAGGTTCCGGGGAGCCTAATGAAAAACTGTTTTTT
size: .
V: TRBV7-2
J: TRBJ1-4
D: .

CDR3: CASSVAGTGGDEQYF
DNA: TGTGCCAGCAGCGTAGCGGGGACAGGGGGTGACGAGCAGTACTTC
size: .
V: TRBV9
J: TRBJ2-7
D: TRBD1

CDR3: CASSFFPGTGESTEAFF
DNA: TGCGCCAGCAGCTTTTTTCCCGGGACAGGGGAGAGCACTGAAGCTTTCTTT
size: .
V: TRBV5-1
J: TRBJ1-1
D: TRBD1

CDR3: CASSKNRDSETLNSYEQYF
DNA: TGTGCCAGCAGCAAAAACCGGGACTCAGAGACGTTGAACTCCTACGAGCAGTACTTC
size: .
V: TRBV7-8
J: TRBJ2-7
D: .

CDR3: CASSLWSSYEQYF
DNA: TGTGCCAGCAGTTTATGGAGCTCCTACGAGCAGTACTTC
size: .
V: TRBV28
J: TRBJ2-7
D: .

CDR3: CASSVEAGASYNSPLHF
DNA: TGTGCCAGCAGCGTAGAGGCGGGCGCCTCCTATAATTCACCCCTCCACTTT
size: .
V: TRBV9
J: TRBJ1-6
D: .

CDR3: CASSQEWGATYEQYF
DNA: TGTGCCAGCAGCCAAGAATGGGGGGCCACCTACGAGCAGTACTTC
size: .
V: TRBV4-2
J: TRBJ2-7
D: .

CDR3: CASSISLNTEAFF
DNA: TGTGCCAGTAGTATAAGCTTGAACACTGAAGCTTTCTTT
size: .
V: TRBV19
J: TRBJ1-1
D: .